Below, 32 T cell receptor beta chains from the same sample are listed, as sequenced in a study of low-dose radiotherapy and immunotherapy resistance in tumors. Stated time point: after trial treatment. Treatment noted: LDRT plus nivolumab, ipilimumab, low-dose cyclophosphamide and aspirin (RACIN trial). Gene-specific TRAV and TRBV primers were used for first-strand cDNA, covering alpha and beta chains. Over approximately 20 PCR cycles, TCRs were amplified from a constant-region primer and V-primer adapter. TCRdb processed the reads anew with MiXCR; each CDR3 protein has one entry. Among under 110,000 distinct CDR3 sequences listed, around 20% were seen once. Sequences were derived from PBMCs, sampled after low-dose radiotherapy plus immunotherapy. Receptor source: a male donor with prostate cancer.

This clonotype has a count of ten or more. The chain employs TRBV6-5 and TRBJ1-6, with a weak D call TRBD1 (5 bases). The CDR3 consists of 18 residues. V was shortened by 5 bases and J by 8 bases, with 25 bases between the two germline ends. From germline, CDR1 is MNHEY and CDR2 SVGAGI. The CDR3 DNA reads TGTGCCAGCAGTAGGGAGGCCATCAGGGTTGGGACGGATTCACCCCTCCACTTT. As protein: CASSREAIRVGTDSPLHF.

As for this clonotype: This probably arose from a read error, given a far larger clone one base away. The CDR3 nucleotides are TGCAGCCCCAGGATAGCGGGGGGTTACAATGAGCAGTACTTC. Translating it yields CSPRIAGGYNEQYF. V and J are TRBV29-1 and TRBJ2-7; 10 bases fit TRBD2. Looked up from germline, CDR1 is SQVTM and CDR2 is ANQGSEA. Trimming removed 8 bases from V and 7 bases from J; junction bases left unmatched: 14. This CDR3 has 14 amino acids.

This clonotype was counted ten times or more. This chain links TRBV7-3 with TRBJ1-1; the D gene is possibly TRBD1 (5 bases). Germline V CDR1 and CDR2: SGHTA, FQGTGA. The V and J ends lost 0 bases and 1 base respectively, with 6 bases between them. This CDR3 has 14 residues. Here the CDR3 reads CASSLTQGNTEAFF. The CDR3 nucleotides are TGTGCCAGCAGCTTAACGCAGGGGAACACTGAAGCTTTCTTT.

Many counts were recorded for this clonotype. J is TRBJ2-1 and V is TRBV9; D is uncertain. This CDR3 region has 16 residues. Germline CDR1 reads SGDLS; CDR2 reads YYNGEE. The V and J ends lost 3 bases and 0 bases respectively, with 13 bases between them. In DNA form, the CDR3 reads TGTGCCAGCAGCGCACTCCCTTCCAGCTCCTACAATGAGCAGTTCTTC. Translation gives CASSALPSSSYNEQFF.

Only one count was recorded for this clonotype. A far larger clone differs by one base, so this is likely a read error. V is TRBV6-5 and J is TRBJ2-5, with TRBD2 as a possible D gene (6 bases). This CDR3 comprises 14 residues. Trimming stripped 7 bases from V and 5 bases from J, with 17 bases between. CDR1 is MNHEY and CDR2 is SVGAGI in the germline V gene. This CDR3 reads CASMTGGGRETQYF. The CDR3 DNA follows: TGTGCCAGCATGACCGGGGGTGGGAGGGAGACCCAGTACTTC.

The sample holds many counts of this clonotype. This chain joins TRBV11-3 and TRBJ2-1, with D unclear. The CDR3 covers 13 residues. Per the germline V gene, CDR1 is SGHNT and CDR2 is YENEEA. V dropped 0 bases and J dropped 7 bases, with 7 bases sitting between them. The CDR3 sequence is CASSLDSGNEQFF. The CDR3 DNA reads TGTGCCAGCAGCTTAGACTCCGGGAATGAGCAGTTCTTC. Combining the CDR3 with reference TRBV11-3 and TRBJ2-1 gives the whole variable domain EAGVVQSPRYKIIEKKQPVAFWCNPISGHNTLYWYLQNLGQGPELLIRYENEEAVDDSQLPKDRFSAERLKGVDSTLKIQPAELGDSAVYLCASSLDSGNEQFFGPGTRLTVL.

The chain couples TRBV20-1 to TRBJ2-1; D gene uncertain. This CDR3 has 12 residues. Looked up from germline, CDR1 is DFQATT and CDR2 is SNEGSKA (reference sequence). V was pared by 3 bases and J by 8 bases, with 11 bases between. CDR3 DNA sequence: TGCAGTGCTAGGACCCCCTTTGATGAGCAGTTCTTC. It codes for CSARTPFDEQFF.

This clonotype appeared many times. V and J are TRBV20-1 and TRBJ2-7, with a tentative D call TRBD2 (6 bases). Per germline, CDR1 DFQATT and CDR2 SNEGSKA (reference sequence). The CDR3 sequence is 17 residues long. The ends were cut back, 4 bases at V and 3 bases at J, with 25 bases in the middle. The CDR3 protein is CSATAAGLMMAGYEQYF. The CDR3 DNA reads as TGCAGTGCTACCGCCGCGGGGCTCATGATGGCGGGCTACGAGCAGTACTTC.

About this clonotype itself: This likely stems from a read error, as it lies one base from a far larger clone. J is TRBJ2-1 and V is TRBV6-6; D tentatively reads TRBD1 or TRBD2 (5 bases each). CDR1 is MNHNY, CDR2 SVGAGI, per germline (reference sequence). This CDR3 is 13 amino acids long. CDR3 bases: TGTGCCAGCAGTGGGACGACGATCAATGAGCAGGTCTTC. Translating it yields CASSGTTINEQVF.

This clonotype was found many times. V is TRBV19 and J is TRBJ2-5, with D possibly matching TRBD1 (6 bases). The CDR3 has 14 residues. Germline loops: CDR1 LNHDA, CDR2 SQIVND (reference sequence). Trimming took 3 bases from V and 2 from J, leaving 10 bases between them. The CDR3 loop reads CASSMLDRQETQYF. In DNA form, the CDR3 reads TGTGCCAGTAGTATGCTGGACAGACAAGAGACCCAGTACTTC.

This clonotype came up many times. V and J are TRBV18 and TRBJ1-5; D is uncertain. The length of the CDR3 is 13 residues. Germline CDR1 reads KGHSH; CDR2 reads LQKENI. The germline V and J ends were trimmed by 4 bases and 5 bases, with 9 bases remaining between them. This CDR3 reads CASSLESDQPQHF. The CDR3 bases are TGTGCCAGCTCACTAGAATCTGATCAGCCCCAGCATTTT.

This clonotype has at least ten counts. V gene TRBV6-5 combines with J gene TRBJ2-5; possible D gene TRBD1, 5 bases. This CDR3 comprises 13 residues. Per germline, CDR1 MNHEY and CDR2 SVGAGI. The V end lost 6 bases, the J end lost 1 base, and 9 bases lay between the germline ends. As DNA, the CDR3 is TGTGCCAGCAGCCGACAGTTCCAAGAGACCCAGTACTTC. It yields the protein CASSRQFQETQYF.

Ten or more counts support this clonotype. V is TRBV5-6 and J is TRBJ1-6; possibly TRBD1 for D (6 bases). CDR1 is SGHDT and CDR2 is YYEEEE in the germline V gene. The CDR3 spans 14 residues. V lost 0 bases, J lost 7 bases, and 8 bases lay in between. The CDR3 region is CASSLGTENSPLHF. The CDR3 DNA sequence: TGTGCCAGCAGCTTGGGGACAGAAAATTCACCCCTCCACTTT. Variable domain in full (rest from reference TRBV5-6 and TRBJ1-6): DAGVTQSPTHLIKTRGQQVTLRCSPKSGHDTVSWYQQALGQGPQFIFQYYEEEERQRGNFPDRFSGHQFPNYSSELNVNALLLGDSALYLCASSLGTENSPLHFGNGTRLTVT.

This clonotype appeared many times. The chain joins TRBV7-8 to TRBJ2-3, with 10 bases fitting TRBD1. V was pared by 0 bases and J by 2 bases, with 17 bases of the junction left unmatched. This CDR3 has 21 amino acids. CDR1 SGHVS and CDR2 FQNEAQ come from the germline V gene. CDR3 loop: CASSLAGDRGSAWGFTDTQYF. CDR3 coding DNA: TGTGCCAGCAGCTTAGCGGGGGACAGGGGTAGTGCGTGGGGATTCACAGATACGCAGTATTTT.

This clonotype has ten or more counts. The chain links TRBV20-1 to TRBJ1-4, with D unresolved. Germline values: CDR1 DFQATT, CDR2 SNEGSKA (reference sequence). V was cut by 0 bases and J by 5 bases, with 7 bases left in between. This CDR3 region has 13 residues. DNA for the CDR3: TGCAGTGCTAGAGATCCCGAGAATGAAAAACTGTTTTTT. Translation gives CSARDPENEKLFF.

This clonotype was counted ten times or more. As DNA, the CDR3 is TGTGCCGAAGGACAGGGCAGCTACTATGGCTACACCTTC. Its translation is CAEGQGSYYGYTF. The chain uses TRBV30 and TRBJ1-2; 8 bases map to TRBD1. The CDR3 sequence is 13 residues long. V trimming: 8 bases; J trimming: 3 bases; junction bases outside the gene matches: 8. The germline V gene has CDR1 GTSNPN and CDR2 SVGIG (reference sequence).

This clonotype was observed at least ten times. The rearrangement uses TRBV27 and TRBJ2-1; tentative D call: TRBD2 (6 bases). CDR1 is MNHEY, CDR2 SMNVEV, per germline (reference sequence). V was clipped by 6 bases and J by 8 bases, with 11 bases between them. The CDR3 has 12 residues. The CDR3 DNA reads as TGTGCCAGCAGGCCCACTAGCTATGAGCAGTTCTTC. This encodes CASRPTSYEQFF.

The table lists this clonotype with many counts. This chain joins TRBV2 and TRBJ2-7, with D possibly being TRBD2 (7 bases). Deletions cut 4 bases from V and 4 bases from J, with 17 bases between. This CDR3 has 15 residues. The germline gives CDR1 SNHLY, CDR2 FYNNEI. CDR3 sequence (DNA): TGTGCCAGCAGTGTCGGGGGGCTCGACGTGTACGAGCAGTACTTC. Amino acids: CASSVGGLDVYEQYF.

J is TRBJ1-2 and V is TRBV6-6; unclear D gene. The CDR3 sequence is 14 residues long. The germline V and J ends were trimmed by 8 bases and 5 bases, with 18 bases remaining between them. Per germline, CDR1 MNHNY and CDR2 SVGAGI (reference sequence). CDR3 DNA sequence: TGTGCCAGCGTTTCTGGCTCCCCGGGATATGGCTACACCTTC. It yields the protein CASVSGSPGYGYTF.

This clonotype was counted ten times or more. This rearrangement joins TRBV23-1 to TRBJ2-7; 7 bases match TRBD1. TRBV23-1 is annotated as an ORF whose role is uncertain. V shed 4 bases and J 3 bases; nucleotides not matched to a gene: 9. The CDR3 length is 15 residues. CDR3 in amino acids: CASSLSGTESYEQYF. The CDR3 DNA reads TGCGCCAGCAGTCTTTCCGGGACAGAGAGCTACGAGCAGTACTTC.

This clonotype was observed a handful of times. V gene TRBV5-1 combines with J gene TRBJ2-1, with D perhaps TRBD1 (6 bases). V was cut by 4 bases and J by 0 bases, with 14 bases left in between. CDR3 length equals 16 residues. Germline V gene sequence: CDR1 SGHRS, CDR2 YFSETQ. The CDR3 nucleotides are TGCGCCAGCAGCCCAGGACAGTTGAGCTCCTACAATGAGCAGTTCTTC. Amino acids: CASSPGQLSSYNEQFF.

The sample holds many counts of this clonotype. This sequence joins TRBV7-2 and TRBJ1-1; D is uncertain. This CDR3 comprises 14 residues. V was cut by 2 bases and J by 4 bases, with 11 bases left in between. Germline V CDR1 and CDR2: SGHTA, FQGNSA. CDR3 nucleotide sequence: TGTGCCAGCAGCTTAAGGGAAGAGGGCACTGAAGCTTTCTTT. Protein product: CASSLREEGTEAFF.

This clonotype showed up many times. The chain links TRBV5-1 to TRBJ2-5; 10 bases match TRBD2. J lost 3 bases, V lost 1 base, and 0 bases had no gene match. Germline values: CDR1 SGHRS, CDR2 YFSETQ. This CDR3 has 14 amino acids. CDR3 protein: CASSLTSGEETQYF. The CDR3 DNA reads TGCGCCAGCAGCTTGACTAGCGGGGAAGAGACCCAGTACTTC.

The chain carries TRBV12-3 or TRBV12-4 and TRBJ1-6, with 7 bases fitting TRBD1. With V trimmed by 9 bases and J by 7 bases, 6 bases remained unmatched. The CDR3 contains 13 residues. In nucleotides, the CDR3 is TGTGCCAGTAAACAGGGGAACAATTCACCCCTCCACTTT. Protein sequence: CASKQGNNSPLHF.

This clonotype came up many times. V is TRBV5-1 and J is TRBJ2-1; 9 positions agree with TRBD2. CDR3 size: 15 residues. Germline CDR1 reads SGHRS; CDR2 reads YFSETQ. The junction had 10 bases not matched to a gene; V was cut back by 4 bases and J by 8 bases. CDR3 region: CASSLSGGPADEQFF. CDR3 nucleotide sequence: TGCGCCAGCAGCCTAAGCGGGGGGCCGGCGGATGAGCAGTTCTTC.

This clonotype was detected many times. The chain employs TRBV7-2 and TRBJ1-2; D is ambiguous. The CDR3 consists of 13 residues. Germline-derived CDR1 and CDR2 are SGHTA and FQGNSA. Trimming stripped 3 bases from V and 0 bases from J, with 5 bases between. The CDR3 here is CASSFSSNYGYTF. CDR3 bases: TGTGCCAGCAGCTTTTCGTCTAACTATGGCTACACCTTC.

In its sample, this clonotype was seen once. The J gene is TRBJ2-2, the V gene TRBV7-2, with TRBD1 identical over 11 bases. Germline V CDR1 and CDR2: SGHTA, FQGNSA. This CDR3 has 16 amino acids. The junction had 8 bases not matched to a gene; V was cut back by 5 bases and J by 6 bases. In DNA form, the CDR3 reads TGTGCCAGCAGCACAGGACAGGGGGCATCGGCCGGGGAGCTGTTTTTT. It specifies CASSTGQGASAGELFF.

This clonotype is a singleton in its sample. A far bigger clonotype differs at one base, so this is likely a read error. In DNA form, the CDR3 reads TGTGCCAGCAGTGAAGGATCGGGACAGACTCCACCCCTCCACTTT. Its protein is CASSEGSGQTPPLHF. The chain links TRBV13 to TRBJ1-6; 7 positions agree with TRBD1. Trimming cost V 6 bases and J 11 bases; bases outside gene matches: 13. The CDR3 length is 15 residues. Germline V gene lookup returns CDR1 PRHDT and CDR2 FYEKMQ (reference sequence).

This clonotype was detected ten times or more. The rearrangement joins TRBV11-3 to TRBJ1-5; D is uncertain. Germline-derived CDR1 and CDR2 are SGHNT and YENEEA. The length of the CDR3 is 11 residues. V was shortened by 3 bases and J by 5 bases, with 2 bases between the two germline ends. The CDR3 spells CASSFDQPQHF. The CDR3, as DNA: TGTGCCAGCAGCTTTGATCAGCCCCAGCATTTT.

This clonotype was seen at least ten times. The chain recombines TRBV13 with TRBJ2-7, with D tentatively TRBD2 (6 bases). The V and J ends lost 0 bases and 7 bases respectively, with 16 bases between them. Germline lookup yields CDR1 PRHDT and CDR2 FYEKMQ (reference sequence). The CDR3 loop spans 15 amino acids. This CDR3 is CASSLGSSAGWEQYF. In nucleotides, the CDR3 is TGTGCCAGCAGCTTAGGATCTAGCGCGGGCTGGGAGCAGTACTTC.

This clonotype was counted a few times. CDR3: CASRLDVYNEQFF. The CDR3 DNA sequence: TGTGCCAGCAGACTGGACGTCTACAATGAGCAGTTCTTC. The V call is TRBV5-4, the J call TRBJ2-1, with no clear D. The V gene lost 5 bases and the J gene lost 3 bases, with 9 bases spanning the gap. The CDR3 sequence is 13 residues long. The V gene's germline CDR1 is SGHNT and CDR2 YYREEE (reference sequence).

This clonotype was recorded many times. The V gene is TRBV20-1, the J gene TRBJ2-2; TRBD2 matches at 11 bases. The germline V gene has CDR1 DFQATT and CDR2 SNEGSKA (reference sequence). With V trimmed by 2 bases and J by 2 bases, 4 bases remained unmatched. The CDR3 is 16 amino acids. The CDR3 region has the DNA TGCAGTGCTAGACAGCTAGCGGGGGGAAACACCGGGGAGCTGTTTTTT. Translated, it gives CSARQLAGGNTGELFF.